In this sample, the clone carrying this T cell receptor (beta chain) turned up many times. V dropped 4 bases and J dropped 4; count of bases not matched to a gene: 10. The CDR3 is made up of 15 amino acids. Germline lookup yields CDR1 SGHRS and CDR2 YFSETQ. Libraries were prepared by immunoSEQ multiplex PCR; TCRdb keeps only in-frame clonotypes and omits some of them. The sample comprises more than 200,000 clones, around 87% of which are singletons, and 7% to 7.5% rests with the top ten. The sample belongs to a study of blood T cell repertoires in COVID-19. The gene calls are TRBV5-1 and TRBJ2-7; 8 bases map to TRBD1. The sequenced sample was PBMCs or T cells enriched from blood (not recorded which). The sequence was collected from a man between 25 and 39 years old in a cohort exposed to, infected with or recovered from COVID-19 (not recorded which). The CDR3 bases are TGCGCCAGCAGCCTCCCCCGGAACAGGGGGTACGAGCAGTACTTC. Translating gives CASSLPRNRGYEQYF.